These 11 T cell receptor beta chains were all obtained from the same sample, sequenced in a study of CXCR3-negative and CXCR3-positive naive CD8 T cells. In preparing the TRB cDNA libraries, 5' RACE with UMI labels was used. TCRdb reprocessed the 5' RACE reads, with one entry per CDR3 protein and no DNA. The repertoire table contains 100,000 to 150,000 distinct CDR3 sequences. The specimen sequenced was naive CXCR3- CD8+ T cells from blood. The subset was: CD45RO-CCR7+CD27+CD95- naive CD8+ T cells lacking CXCR3 (TNR3-). These receptors were obtained from a human donor in good health. Some clones in this sample may be carry-over from other donors' samples.

The chain is built from TRBV20-1 and TRBJ1-1; TCRdb's D call of TRBD1 is untestable without DNA. This CDR3 has 15 residues. Germline V gene lookup returns CDR1 DFQATT and CDR2 SNEGSKA (reference sequence). CDR3 loop: CSATGTGYMNTEAFF.

The chain carries TRBV7-2 and TRBJ2-3; TCRdb returns TRBD2, unconfirmable since there is no DNA. The CDR3 extends over 17 amino acids. Per germline, CDR1 SGHTA and CDR2 FQGNSA. The CDR3 reads CASSLKVLAGGTDTQYF.

The chain uses TRBV7-7 and TRBJ2-1; TCRdb designates TRBD2, a call that cannot be tested without DNA. CDR1 SSHAT and CDR2 FNYEAQ come from the germline V gene (reference sequence). The CDR3 loop spans 13 amino acids. This CDR3 reads CASSRVEGNEQFF.

The chain uses TRBV6-6 and TRBJ1-2. The CDR3 length is 15 residues. The V gene's germline CDR1 is MNHNY and CDR2 SVGAGI (reference sequence). Here the CDR3 reads CASSYHPIEGTGYTF.

This rearrangement joins TRBV5-1 to TRBJ2-1; the TCRdb call, TRBD2, lacks DNA for checking. Germline-derived CDR1 and CDR2 are SGHRS and YFSETQ. The CDR3 sequence is 16 residues long. Here the CDR3 reads CASSLGLAPSYNEQFF. The full variable domain, in which reference TRBV5-1 and TRBJ2-1 provide the parts outside the CDR3, is KAGVTQTPRYLIKTRGQQVTLSCSPISGHRSVSWYQQTPGQGLQFLFEYFSETQRNKGNFPGRFSGRQFSNSRSEMNVSTLELGDSALYLCASSLGLAPSYNEQFFGPGTRLTVL.

The chain employs TRBV28 and TRBJ2-7; lacking DNA, the TRBD1 call made by TCRdb goes unchecked. The CDR3 length is 14 residues. CDR1 and CDR2 from the germline V gene are MDHEN and SYDVKM. The CDR3 spells CASSGPGDAYEQYF.

The V gene is TRBV3-1, the J gene TRBJ2-1; TCRdb calls TRBD1, which cannot be checked without DNA. This CDR3 comprises 13 residues. CDR1 is LGHDT and CDR2 is YNNKEL in the germline V gene (reference sequence). CDR3: CASSQDHRVGQFF.

The chain uses TRBV12-3 or TRBV12-4 and TRBJ2-3; the TCRdb call, TRBD1, lacks DNA for checking. This CDR3 is 16 amino acids long. The CDR3 reads CASSSTAGGATDTQYF.

The gene calls are TRBV7-9 and TRBJ2-1; checking the TCRdb D call of TRBD1 is not possible without DNA. Per the germline V gene, CDR1 is SEHNR and CDR2 is FQNEAQ (reference sequence). This CDR3 spans 16 amino acids. CDR3 loop: CASSFRTGGSDNEQFF.

The CDR3 protein is CSVEQSSGTNYEQYF. The chain uses TRBV29-1 and TRBJ2-7; the TCRdb call, TRBD2, lacks DNA for checking. Per the germline V gene, CDR1 is SQVTM and CDR2 is ANQGSEA. CDR3 length: 15 amino acids.

The V call is TRBV15, the J call TRBJ1-5. Germline loops: CDR1 LNHNV, CDR2 YYDKDF (reference sequence). The CDR3 extends over 15 amino acids. CDR3 region: CATSRAQYSNQPQHF.